The rows below give T cell receptor beta chains drawn from one sample of a study of blood T cell repertoires in COVID-19. Profiled with immunoSEQ multiplex PCR; TCRdb holds only in-frame clones, not every one. Of around 280,000 clones in the sample, roughly 89% are singletons; the top ten hold 1.5% to 2%. Source material: PBMCs or T cells enriched from blood (not recorded which). Receptors originate from a woman in her thirties or forties who had recovered from COVID-19. Both conserved end residues are trimmed from each CDR3.

v_call: TRBV4-2
j_call: TRBJ2-3
cdr3_aa: ASSPGLAGGPDTDTQY

v_call: TRBV11-3
j_call: TRBJ2-5
cdr3_aa: ASSPGGGGETQY

v_call: TRBV14
j_call: TRBJ2-1
cdr3_aa: ASSQIAGRSYNEQF

v_call: TRBV3-1/TRBV3-2
j_call: TRBJ1-4
cdr3_aa: ASSHRGRSEKLF

v_call: TRBV6-5
j_call: TRBJ1-2
cdr3_aa: ASKRTGDSYGYT

v_call: TRBV7-9
j_call: TRBJ1-5
cdr3_aa: ASSTRDSQPQH

v_call: TRBV29-1
j_call: TRBJ1-1
cdr3_aa: SVRTGGTEAF

v_call: TRBV9
j_call: TRBJ1-1
cdr3_aa: ASSSQDRNTEAF

v_call: TRBV28
j_call: TRBJ2-1
cdr3_aa: ASSSGLAGSYNEQF

v_call: TRBV18
j_call: TRBJ2-1
cdr3_aa: ASSPLAGGYNEQF

v_call: TRBV4-2
j_call: TRBJ2-5
cdr3_aa: ASSLGLVPLETQY

v_call: TRBV7-8
j_call: TRBJ2-7
cdr3_aa: ASSPRAGQGALGQY

v_call: TRBV30
j_call: TRBJ2-5
cdr3_aa: AWSTHQETQY

v_call: TRBV27
j_call: TRBJ2-7
cdr3_aa: ASSLSTGQTYEQY

v_call: TRBV5-4
j_call: TRBJ2-1
cdr3_aa: ASSSGQGTSNEQF

v_call: TRBV3-1/TRBV3-2
j_call: TRBJ2-3
cdr3_aa: ASSPQGGGLNTDTQY

v_call: TRBV6-5
j_call: TRBJ1-5
cdr3_aa: ASSPGTGGNQPQH

v_call: TRBV23-1
j_call: TRBJ1-2
cdr3_aa: ASSQSPRTGGAAWDGYT

v_call: TRBV10-3
j_call: TRBJ1-1
cdr3_aa: AISGIAGTEAF

v_call: TRBV3-1/TRBV3-2
j_call: TRBJ2-1
cdr3_aa: ASSLRTRNNEQF

v_call: TRBV15
j_call: TRBJ1-2
cdr3_aa: ATSRDVGAGYT

v_call: TRBV10-1
j_call: TRBJ2-5
cdr3_aa: ASSEFSSGGQETQY

v_call: TRBV27
j_call: TRBJ1-1
cdr3_aa: ASSSATGRGLTEAF

v_call: TRBV5-1
j_call: TRBJ2-3
cdr3_aa: ASSSTAADTQY

v_call: TRBV9
j_call: TRBJ2-1
cdr3_aa: ASSSSGYNEQF

v_call: TRBV6-1
j_call: TRBJ2-7
cdr3_aa: ASSELYTWDRY